This T cell receptor (beta chain) was observed in a study of blood T cell repertoires in COVID-19. Across the whole study: COVID-19 samples, acute and convalescent, were from the United States, Italy and Spain. The cDNA or gDNA used as material had been derived from T cells, B-cell-depleted T cells, or PBMCs.

Trimming stripped 3 bases from V and 3 bases from J, with 11 bases between. Germline lookup yields CDR1 MNHNS and CDR2 SASEGT. There are 14 residues in the CDR3. Assay used: immunoSEQ multiplex PCR; TCRdb lists only in-frame clones, some missing. This table holds some 170,000 clones, 65% to 80% found once. The sequence came from a man aged 55 to 70 with acute or convalescent COVID-19. Sequencing used peripheral blood. This chain joins TRBV6-1 and TRBJ2-5, with a tentative D call TRBD1 (6 bases). The CDR3 nucleotides are TGTGCCAGCAGTGACGGACAGACAGAAGAGACCCAGTACTTC. It specifies CASSDGQTEETQYF.